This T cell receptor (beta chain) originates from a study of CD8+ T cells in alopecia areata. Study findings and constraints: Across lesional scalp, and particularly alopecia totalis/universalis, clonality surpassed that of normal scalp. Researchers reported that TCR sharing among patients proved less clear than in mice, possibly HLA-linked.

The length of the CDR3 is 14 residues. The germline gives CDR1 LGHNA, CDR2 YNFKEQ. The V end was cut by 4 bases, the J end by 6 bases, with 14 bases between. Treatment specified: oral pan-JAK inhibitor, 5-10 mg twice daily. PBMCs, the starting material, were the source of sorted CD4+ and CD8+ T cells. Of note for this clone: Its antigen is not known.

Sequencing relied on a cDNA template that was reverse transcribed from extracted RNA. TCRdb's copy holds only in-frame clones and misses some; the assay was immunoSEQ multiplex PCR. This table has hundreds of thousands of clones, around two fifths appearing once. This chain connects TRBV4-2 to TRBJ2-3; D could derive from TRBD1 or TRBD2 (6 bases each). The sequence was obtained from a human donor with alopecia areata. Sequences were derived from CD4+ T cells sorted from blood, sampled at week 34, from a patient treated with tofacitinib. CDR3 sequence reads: CASSPSPGADTQYF. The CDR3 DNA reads TGTGCCAGCAGCCCATCCCCGGGGGCCGATACGCAGTATTTT.